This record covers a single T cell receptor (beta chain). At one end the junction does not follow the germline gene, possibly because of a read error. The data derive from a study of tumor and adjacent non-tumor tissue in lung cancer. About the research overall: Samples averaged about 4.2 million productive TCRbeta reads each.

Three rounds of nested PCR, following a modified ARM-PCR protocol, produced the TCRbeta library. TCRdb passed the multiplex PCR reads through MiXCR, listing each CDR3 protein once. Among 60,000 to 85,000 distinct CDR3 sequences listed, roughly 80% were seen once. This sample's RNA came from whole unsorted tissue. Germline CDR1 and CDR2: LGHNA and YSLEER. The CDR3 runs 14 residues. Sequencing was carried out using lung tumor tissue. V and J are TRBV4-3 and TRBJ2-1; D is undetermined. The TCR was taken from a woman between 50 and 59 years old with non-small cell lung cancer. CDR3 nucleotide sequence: TGTGCCAGCAGCCAAGTCGTTTTAGGTGGTGAGCAGTTCTTC. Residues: CASSQVVLGGEQFF.